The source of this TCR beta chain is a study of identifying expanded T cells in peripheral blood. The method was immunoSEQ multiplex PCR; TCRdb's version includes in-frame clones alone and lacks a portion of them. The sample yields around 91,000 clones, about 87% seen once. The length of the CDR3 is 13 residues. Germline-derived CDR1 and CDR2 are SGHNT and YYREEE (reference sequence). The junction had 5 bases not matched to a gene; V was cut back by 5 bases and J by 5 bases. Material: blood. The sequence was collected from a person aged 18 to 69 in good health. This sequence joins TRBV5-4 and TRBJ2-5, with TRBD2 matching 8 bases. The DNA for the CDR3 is TGTGCCAGCAGTTCGAGCGGGGGTGAGACCCAGTACTTC. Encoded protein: CASSSSGGETQYF.